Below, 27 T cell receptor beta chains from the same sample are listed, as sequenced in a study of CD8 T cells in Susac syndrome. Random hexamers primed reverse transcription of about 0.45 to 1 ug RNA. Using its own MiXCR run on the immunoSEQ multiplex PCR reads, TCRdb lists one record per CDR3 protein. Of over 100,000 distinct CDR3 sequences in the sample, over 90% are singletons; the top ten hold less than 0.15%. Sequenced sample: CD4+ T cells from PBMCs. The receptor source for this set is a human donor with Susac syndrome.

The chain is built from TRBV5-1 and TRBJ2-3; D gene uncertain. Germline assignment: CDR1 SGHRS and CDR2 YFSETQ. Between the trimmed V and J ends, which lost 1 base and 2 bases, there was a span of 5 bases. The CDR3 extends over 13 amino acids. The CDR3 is CASSLSPTDTQYF. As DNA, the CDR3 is TGCGCCAGCAGCTTGTCCCCCACAGATACGCAGTATTTT. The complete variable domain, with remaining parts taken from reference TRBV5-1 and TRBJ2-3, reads KAGVTQTPRYLIKTRGQQVTLSCSPISGHRSVSWYQQTPGQGLQFLFEYFSETQRNKGNFPGRFSGRQFSNSRSEMNVSTLELGDSALYLCASSLSPTDTQYFGPGTRLTVL.

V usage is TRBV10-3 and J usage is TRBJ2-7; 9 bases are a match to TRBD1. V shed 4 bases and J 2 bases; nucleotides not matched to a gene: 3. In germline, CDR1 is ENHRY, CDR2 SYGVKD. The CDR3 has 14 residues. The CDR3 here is CAISVGTGTYEQYF. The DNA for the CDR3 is TGTGCCATCAGTGTGGGGACAGGGACCTACGAGCAGTACTTC.

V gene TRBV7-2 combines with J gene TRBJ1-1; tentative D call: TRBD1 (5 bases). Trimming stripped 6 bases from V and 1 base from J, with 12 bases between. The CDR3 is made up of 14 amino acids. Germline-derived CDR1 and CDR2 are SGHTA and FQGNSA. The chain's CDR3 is CASSPGHANTEAFF. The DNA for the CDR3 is TGTGCCAGCAGTCCTGGACACGCGAACACTGAAGCTTTCTTT.

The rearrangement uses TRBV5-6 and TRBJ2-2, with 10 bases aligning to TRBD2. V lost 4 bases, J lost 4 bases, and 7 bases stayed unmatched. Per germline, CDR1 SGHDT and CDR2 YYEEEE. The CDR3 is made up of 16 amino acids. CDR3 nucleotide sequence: TGTGCCAGCAGCAGCGGACTAGCGGAAAGCACCGGGGAGCTGTTTTTT. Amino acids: CASSSGLAESTGELFF. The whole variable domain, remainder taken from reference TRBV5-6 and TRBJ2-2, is DAGVTQSPTHLIKTRGQQVTLRCSPKSGHDTVSWYQQALGQGPQFIFQYYEEEERQRGNFPDRFSGHQFPNYSSELNVNALLLGDSALYLCASSSGLAESTGELFFGEGSRLTVL.

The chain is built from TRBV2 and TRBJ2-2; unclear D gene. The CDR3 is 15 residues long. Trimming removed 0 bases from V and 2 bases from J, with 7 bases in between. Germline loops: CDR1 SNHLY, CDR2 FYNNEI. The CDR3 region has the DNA TGTGCCAGCAGTGAAGCAGGTCCTAACACCGGGGAGCTGTTTTTT. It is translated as CASSEAGPNTGELFF. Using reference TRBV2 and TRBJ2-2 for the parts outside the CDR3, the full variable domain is EPEVTQTPSHQVTQMGQEVILRCVPISNHLYFYWYRQILGQKVEFLVSFYNNEISEKSEIFDDQFSVERPDGSNFTLKIRSTKLEDSAMYFCASSEAGPNTGELFFGEGSRLTVL.

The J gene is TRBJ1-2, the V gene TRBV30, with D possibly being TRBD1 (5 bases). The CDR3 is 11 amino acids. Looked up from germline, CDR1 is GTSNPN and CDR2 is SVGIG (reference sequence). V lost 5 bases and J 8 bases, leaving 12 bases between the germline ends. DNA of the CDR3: TGTGCCTGGGGGGCAGTAGGAGGCTACACCTTC. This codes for CAWGAVGGYTF.

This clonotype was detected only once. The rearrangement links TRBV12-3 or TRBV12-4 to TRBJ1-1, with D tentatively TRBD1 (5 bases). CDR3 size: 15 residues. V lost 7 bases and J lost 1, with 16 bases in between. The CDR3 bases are TGTGCCAGCACCCGACGGGGGGTCGGGAACACTGAAGCTTTCTTT. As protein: CASTRRGVGNTEAFF.

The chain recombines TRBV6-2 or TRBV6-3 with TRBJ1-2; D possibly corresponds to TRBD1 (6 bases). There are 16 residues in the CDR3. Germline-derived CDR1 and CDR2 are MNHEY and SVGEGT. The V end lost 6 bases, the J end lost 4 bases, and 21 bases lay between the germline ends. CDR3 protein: CASRPQGQTRRYGYTF. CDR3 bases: TGTGCCAGCAGGCCCCAGGGGCAGACAAGACGCTATGGCTACACCTTC.

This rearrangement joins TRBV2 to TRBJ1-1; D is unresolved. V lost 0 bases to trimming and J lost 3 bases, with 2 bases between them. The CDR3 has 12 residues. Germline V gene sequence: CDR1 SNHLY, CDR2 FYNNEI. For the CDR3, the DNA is TGTGCCAGCAGTGAAGCGCACACTGAAGCTTTCTTT. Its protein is CASSEAHTEAFF.

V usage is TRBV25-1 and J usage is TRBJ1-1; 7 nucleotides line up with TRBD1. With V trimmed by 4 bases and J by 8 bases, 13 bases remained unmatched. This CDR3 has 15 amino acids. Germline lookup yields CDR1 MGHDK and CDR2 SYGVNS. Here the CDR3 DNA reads TGTGCCAGCAGTGGCGGGACAGTTTTCTTCGGGGAAGCTTTCTTT. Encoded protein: CASSGGTVFFGEAFF.

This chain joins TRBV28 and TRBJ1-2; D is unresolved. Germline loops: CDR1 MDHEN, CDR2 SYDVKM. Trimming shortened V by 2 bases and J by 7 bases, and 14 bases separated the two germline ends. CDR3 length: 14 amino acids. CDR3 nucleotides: TGTGCCAGCAGTTTAACACAAAAAGGCGGTGGCTACACCTTC. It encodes CASSLTQKGGGYTF.

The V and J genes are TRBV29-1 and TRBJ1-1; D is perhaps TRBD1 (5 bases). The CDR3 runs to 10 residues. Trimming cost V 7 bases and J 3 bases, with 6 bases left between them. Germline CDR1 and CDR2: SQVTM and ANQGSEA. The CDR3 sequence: CSARDTEAFF. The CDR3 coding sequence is TGCAGCGCCAGGGACACTGAAGCTTTCTTT.

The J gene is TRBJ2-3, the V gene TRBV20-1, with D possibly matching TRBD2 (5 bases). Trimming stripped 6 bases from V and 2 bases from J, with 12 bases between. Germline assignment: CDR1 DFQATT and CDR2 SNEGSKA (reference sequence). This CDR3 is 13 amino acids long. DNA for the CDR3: TGCAGTGCCGGCGGACTTACCACAGATACGCAGTATTTT. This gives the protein CSAGGLTTDTQYF.

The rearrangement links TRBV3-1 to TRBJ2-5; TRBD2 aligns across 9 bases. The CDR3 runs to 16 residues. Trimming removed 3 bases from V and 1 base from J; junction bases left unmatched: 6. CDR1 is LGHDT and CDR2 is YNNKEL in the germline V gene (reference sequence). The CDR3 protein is CASSQRSSGVQETQYF. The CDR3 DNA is TGTGCCAGCAGCCAGCGATCTAGCGGGGTCCAAGAGACCCAGTACTTC.

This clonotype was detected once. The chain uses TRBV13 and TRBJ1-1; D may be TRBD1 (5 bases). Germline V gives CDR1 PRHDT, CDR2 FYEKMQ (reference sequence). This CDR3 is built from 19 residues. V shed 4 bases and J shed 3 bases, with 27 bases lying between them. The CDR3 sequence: CASSYKRGQHGARDTEAFF. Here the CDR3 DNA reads TGTGCCAGCAGCTACAAACGGGGCCAACACGGCGCAAGGGACACTGAAGCTTTCTTT.

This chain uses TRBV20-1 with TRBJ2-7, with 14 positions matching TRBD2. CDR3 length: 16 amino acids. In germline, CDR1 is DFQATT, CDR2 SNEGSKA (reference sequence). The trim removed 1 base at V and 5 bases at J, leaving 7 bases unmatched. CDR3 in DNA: TGCAGTGCTAGAGGGGGGACTAGCGGGAGACGGGACGAGCAGTACTTC. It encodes CSARGGTSGRRDEQYF.

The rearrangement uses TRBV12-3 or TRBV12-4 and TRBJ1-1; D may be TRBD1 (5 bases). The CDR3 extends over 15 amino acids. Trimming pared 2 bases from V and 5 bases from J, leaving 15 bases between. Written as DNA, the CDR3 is TGTGCCAGCAGTTTAAGTTGGAGGGGCGGTACTGAAGCTTTCTTT. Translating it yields CASSLSWRGGTEAFF.

CDR3 protein: CSARERSNYGYTF. As DNA, the CDR3 is TGCAGTGCTAGAGAGAGATCTAACTATGGCTACACCTTC. The chain is built from TRBV20-1 and TRBJ1-2; D unclear. The CDR3 has 13 residues. CDR1 DFQATT and CDR2 SNEGSKA come from the germline V gene (reference sequence). V lost 0 bases, J lost 0 bases, and 5 bases lay in between.

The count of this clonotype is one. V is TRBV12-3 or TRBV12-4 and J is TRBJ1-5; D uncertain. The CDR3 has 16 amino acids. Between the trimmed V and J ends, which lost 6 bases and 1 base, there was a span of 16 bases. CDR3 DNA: TGTGCCAGCAGCCCTGCCGGGTTGACAAGCAATCAGCCCCAGCATTTT. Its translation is CASSPAGLTSNQPQHF.

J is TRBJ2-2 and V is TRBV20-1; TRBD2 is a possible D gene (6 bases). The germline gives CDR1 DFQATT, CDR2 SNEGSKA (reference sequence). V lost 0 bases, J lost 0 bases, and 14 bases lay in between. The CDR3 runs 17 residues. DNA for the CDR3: TGCAGTGCTAGAGATCGTAGCGGCAGAACGAACACCGGGGAGCTGTTTTTT. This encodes CSARDRSGRTNTGELFF.

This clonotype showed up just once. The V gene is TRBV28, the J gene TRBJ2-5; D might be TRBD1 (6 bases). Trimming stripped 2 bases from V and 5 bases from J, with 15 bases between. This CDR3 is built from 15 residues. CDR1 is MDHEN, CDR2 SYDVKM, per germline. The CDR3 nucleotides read TGTGCCAGCAGTTTACCTTTTCAGGGGCGCGAGACCCAGTACTTC. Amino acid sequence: CASSLPFQGRETQYF. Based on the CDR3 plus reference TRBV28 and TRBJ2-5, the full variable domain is DVKVTQSSRYLVKRTGEKVFLECVQDMDHENMFWYRQDPGLGLRLIYFSYDVKMKEKGDIPEGYSVSREKKERFSLILESASTNQTSMYLCASSLPFQGRETQYFGPGTRLLVL.

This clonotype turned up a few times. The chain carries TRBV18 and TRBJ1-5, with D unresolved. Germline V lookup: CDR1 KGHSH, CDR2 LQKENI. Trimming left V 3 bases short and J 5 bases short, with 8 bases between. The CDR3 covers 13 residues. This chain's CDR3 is CASSPSGDQPQHF. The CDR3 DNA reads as TGTGCCAGCTCACCCTCCGGGGATCAGCCCCAGCATTTT.

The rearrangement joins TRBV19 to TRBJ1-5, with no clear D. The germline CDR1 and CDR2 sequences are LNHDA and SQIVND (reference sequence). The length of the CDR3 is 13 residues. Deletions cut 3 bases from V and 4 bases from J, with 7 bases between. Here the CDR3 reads CASSITANQPQHF. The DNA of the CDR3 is TGTGCCAGTAGTATCACGGCAAATCAGCCCCAGCATTTT.

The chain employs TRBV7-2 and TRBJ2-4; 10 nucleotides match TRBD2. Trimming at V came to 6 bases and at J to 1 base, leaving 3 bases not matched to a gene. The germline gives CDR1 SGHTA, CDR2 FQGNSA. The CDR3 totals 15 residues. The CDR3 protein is CASSQAGGAKNIQYF. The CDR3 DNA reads TGTGCCAGCAGTCAAGCGGGAGGGGCCAAAAACATTCAGTACTTC.

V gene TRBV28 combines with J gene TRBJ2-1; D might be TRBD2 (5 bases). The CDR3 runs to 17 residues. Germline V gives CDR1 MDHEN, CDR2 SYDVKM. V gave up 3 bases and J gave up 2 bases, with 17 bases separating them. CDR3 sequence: CASSFLRGSEAYNEQFF. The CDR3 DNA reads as TGTGCCAGCAGTTTTTTGAGAGGGTCTGAGGCCTACAATGAGCAGTTCTTC.

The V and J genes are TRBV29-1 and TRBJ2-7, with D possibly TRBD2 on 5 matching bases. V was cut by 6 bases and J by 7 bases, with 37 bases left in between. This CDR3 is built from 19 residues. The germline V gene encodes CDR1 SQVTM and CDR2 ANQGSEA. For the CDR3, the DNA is TGCAGCGTCCCTAATAGAGCGTCTAGCCTCCAAGTCGACGAAGCTGAGCAGTACTTC. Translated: CSVPNRASSLQVDEAEQYF.

CDR3 DNA: TGTGCCAGCAGCGTAGTCCAGGGCGGGGAGCTGTTTTTT. Amino acids: CASSVVQGGELFF. This sequence joins TRBV9 and TRBJ2-2; TRBD1 is a possible D gene (5 bases). This CDR3 has 13 residues. Germline CDR1 reads SGDLS; CDR2 reads YYNGEE. With 0 bases removed from V and 7 bases from J, the gap between germline ends came to 7 bases.